This T cell receptor (beta chain) originates from a study of blood T cell repertoires in COVID-19 (dated by TCRdb to the early 2020s). General notes on the study: Samples from collaborators originated in the United States, Italy and Spain and spanned both the acute and convalescent phases of COVID-19. The prospective study material was composed of cDNA or gDNA derived from T cells, B-cell-depleted T cells, or PBMCs. Deeply sampled blood TCRbeta repertoires from subjects exposed to, actively infected with, or recovered from COVID-19 were included in the dataset. A freely available public database, intended as a resource for researchers studying the immune response to SARS-CoV-2, is where the repertoires were released. Samples came from the ongoing ImmuneRACE study (first 160 participants) plus 1,254 subjects from 6 global collaborators. A de-identified subject ID, COVID-19 status, age in years and sex were almost always included in the sample metadata. Where available, HLA class I and class II types were taken from metadata supplied by the sample provider and were not determined by assay-based typing. Here is what the overall study found, with its caveats: How much clinical and demographic metadata was included differed by source and by participant, and the metadata was provided uncurated.

Worth noting for this clone: There is no known antigen for this receptor. No base quality values were provided; no much bigger clone lies one nucleotide off.

Whole blood was collected in K2EDTA tubes by collaborating institutions according to the institutions' own protocols. Collaborator samples were shipped for TCRbeta analysis as frozen whole blood, isolated PBMCs, or DNA extracted from either sample type. TCRbeta CDR3 regions were amplified from genomic DNA by means of the immunoSEQ Assay, a bias-controlled multiplex PCR. Per the original workflow: The number of nucleated cells in each sample was estimated from the amplification of reference gene primers within the assay. To quantify the absolute abundance of each unique TCRbeta CDR3 rearrangement, sequence reads were collapsed and filtered. Productive Simpson clonality was computed per sample as the square root of Simpson's diversity index over productive rearrangements. TCRdb retrieved this table from immuneACCESS and kept in-frame rearrangements only. Not all clones are present; in checked studies, unresolved V genes account for under half, and no reason is known for the remainder. V, J and clone size are taken as reported in that table, and D and trimming were inferred from the DNA itself. A total of about half a million clones appear in this sample, approximately 85% of them only once. The ten largest account for about 3.2% of the sample.

From V the trimming removes 3 bases and from J it removes 2 bases, while the gene matches leave 10 bases of the junction unaccounted for. The CDR3 starts with the cysteine, ends with the phenylalanine, and has 17 residues. Kept here is only the CDR3 DNA, which spans 51 bases and is read in frame from base 1. CDR1 and CDR2 (MNHEY, SMNVEV) derive from the germline V gene (reference sequence). The material sequenced was peripheral blood. The chain employs TRBV27 and TRBJ2-3, with 8 middle bases fitting TRBD1. The sequence derives from a human donor in a cohort sampled during active COVID-19. The DNA sequence is given as TGTGCCAGCAGTTTTGGACAGGGCTTCGCCTACACAGATACGCAGTATTTT. Translated, it gives CASSFGQGFAYTDTQYF.